These 16 T cell receptor beta chains originate from one sample sequenced in a study of response to subunit inactivated influenza vaccine. TCRdb reprocessed the RT-PCR reads via MiXCR and lists one record per CDR3 protein. The sample comprises 550,000 to 800,000 distinct CDR3 sequences, approximately 14% of which are singletons, and 11% rests with the top ten. The material was PBMCs from blood, obtained 12 days after vaccination. These receptors all stem from a man between 50 and 59 years old who received an inactivated influenza vaccine.

This clonotype has only a few counts. This chain uses TRBV20-1 with TRBJ1-4, with 10 bases identical to TRBD1. Germline loops: CDR1 DFQATT, CDR2 SNEGSKA (reference sequence). V lost 6 bases to trimming and J lost 8 bases; unmatched junction nucleotides: 6. The CDR3 consists of 13 residues. DNA of the CDR3: TGCAGTGCACTGGACAGGGGGGTAGAAAAACTGTTTTTT. It encodes CSALDRGVEKLFF.

The chain combines TRBV5-1 with TRBJ2-7; the D gene could be TRBD1 or TRBD2 (5 bases each). This CDR3 region has 15 residues. Trimming took off 0 bases at V and 4 bases at J, with 14 bases between the two ends. From germline, CDR1 is SGHRS and CDR2 YFSETQ. CDR3 residues: CASSLVLGEGYEQYF. In DNA form, the CDR3 reads TGCGCCAGCAGCTTGGTGCTAGGTGAGGGGTACGAGCAGTACTTC.

The rearrangement uses TRBV20-1 and TRBJ2-1; 13 nucleotides agree with TRBD2. This CDR3 is built from 18 residues. Germline CDR1 and CDR2: DFQATT and SNEGSKA (reference sequence). The junction had 10 bases not matched to a gene; V was cut back by 2 bases and J by 3 bases. The CDR3 loop is CSARRGLAGASNYNEQFF. CDR3 nucleotide sequence: TGCAGTGCTAGACGTGGACTAGCGGGGGCCTCGAACTACAATGAGCAGTTCTTC.

Worth noting for this clonotype: A junction boundary mismatches the germline segment, possibly from a read error. The chain couples TRBV20-1 to TRBJ2-3, with 10 positions matching TRBD2. The length of the CDR3 is 13 residues. CDR1 DFQATT and CDR2 SNEGSKA come from the germline V gene (reference sequence). The CDR3 bases are TGCAGTGAGTTAGCGGGGGGCACAGATACGCAGTGTTTT. It specifies CSELAGGTDTQCF.

This clonotype was observed a few times. The CDR3 loop is CSGANLDTQYF. The CDR3 bases are TGCAGTGGAGCTAACTTAGATACGCAGTATTTT. This chain joins TRBV20-1 and TRBJ2-3; D gene ambiguous. Germline loops: CDR1 DFQATT, CDR2 SNEGSKA (reference sequence). Trimming removed 7 bases from V and 5 bases from J, with 10 bases in between. The CDR3 is made up of 11 amino acids.

V and J are TRBV6-4 and TRBJ1-1; no reliable D call. The CDR3 is made up of 13 amino acids. Trimming took 3 bases from V and 0 from J, leaving 5 bases between them. Germline V gene lookup returns CDR1 MRHNA and CDR2 SNTAGT. The CDR3 reads CASSEVMNTEAFF. CDR3 DNA sequence: TGTGCCAGCAGTGAGGTAATGAACACTGAAGCTTTCTTT.

This rearrangement joins TRBV7-2 to TRBJ1-5, with D unclear. Trimming took off 6 bases at V and 9 bases at J, with 9 bases between the two ends. Germline CDR1 is SGHTA and CDR2 is FQGNSA. The CDR3 is 11 residues long. CDR3 nucleotides: TGTGCCAGCAGGGCTTCGGGGCCCCAGCATTTT. Translated, it gives CASRASGPQHF.

The V gene is TRBV5-1, the J gene TRBJ2-7; maybe TRBD2 (5 bases). The germline V and J ends were trimmed by 4 bases and 2 bases, with 10 bases remaining between them. CDR3 size: 13 residues. Germline-derived CDR1 and CDR2 are SGHRS and YFSETQ. The CDR3 reads CASSTAAAYEQYF. In DNA, the CDR3 is TGCGCCAGCAGCACAGCGGCCGCCTACGAGCAGTACTTC.

V gene TRBV10-2 combines with J gene TRBJ2-2; D perhaps matches TRBD2 (5 bases). V was shortened by 7 bases and J by 6 bases, with 9 bases between the two germline ends. The CDR3 is 12 amino acids. The germline CDR1 and CDR2 sequences are WSHSY and SAAADI. The CDR3 spells CASTPEAGELFF. As DNA, the CDR3 is TGCGCCAGCACTCCGGAGGCCGGGGAGCTGTTTTTT.

This clonotype was seen only a few times. V is TRBV18 and J is TRBJ2-1, with 9 bases that match TRBD2. Germline CDR1 reads KGHSH; CDR2 reads LQKENI. The CDR3 runs to 15 residues. V trimming: 3 bases; J trimming: 8 bases; junction bases outside the gene matches: 8. Here the CDR3 reads CASSPPGLAFDEQFF. DNA for the CDR3: TGTGCCAGCTCACCGCCGGGACTAGCATTCGATGAGCAGTTCTTC.

V usage is TRBV24-1 and J usage is TRBJ1-1; TRBD1 aligns across 7 bases. With V trimmed by 0 bases and J by 9 bases, 3 bases remained unmatched. The CDR3 consists of 13 residues. In germline, CDR1 is KGHDR, CDR2 SFDVKD. The CDR3 sequence: CATSDLNRGKAFF. The CDR3 nucleotides are TGTGCCACCAGTGATTTGAACAGGGGTAAAGCTTTCTTT.

This clonotype was counted at least ten times. V gene TRBV12-3 or TRBV12-4 combines with J gene TRBJ1-1; D is possibly TRBD1 (5 bases). The CDR3 extends over 14 amino acids. V was shortened by 2 bases and J by 2 bases, with 9 bases between the two germline ends. The CDR3 loop is CASSLSGPNTEAFF. CDR3 in DNA: TGTGCCAGCAGTTTATCAGGGCCCAACACTGAAGCTTTCTTT.

The J gene is TRBJ2-7, the V gene TRBV25-1; D may be TRBD1 (5 bases). Per germline, CDR1 MGHDK and CDR2 SYGVNS. Trimming removed 6 bases at V and 3 bases at J, with 15 bases between. The CDR3 has 14 residues. This chain's CDR3 is CASRLTEEDYEQYF. The CDR3 DNA reads TGTGCCAGCAGGTTGACAGAAGAAGACTACGAGCAGTACTTC.

V usage is TRBV12-3 or TRBV12-4 and J usage is TRBJ2-1; 10 bases line up with TRBD2. This CDR3 region has 15 residues. The V and J ends lost 8 bases and 7 bases, in that order; junction bases with no gene match: 11. The CDR3: CASLPLAGVGNEQFF. The DNA of the CDR3 is TGTGCCAGCCTTCCCCTAGCGGGAGTGGGGAATGAGCAGTTCTTC.

J is TRBJ1-2 and V is TRBV27; D unclear. The CDR3 is made up of 14 amino acids. CDR1 MNHEY and CDR2 SMNVEV come from the germline V gene (reference sequence). V lost 0 bases, J lost 4 bases, and 9 bases lay in between. The CDR3 region has the DNA TGTGCCAGCAGTTTATCCAGTCGATTCTATGGCTACACCTTC. It codes for CASSLSSRFYGYTF.

In this sample, this clonotype turned up many times. The CDR3 protein is CSVEPEAGYTEAFF. DNA for the CDR3: TGCAGCGTTGAGCCCGAGGCCGGTTACACTGAAGCTTTCTTT. This chain uses TRBV29-1 with TRBJ1-1; D call uncertain. Germline V gives CDR1 SQVTM, CDR2 ANQGSEA. V lost 3 bases and J lost 3, with 14 bases in between. The CDR3 is made up of 14 amino acids.